What follows are 29 T cell receptor beta chains derived from one specimen sequenced in a study of T cell changes during pregnancy in multiple sclerosis. Sequenced by immunoSEQ multiplex PCR; TCRdb stores in-frame clones only, minus some. The sample has more than 50,000 clones, under 95% seen once. Sequencing used CD4+ T cells from peripheral blood mononuclear cells, obtained after pregnancy. These receptors were obtained from a female donor in good health, enrolled as a control in a pregnancy study.

V usage is TRBV6-1 and J usage is TRBJ1-1; the match to TRBD1 covers 7 bases. Germline V gene lookup returns CDR1 MNHNS and CDR2 SASEGT. The CDR3 consists of 14 residues. Trimming at V came to 4 bases and at J to 5 bases, leaving 7 bases not matched to a gene. The CDR3 loop is CASSVNRGGTEAFF. The CDR3 bases are TGTGCCAGCAGTGTCAACAGGGGAGGAACTGAAGCTTTCTTT.

The chain has TRBV30 and TRBJ1-5, with D possibly TRBD1 on 6 matching bases. Trimming cost V 0 bases and J 6 bases, with 15 bases left between them. This CDR3 region has 15 residues. Germline V gene sequence: CDR1 GTSNPN, CDR2 SVGIG (reference sequence). In DNA, the CDR3 is TGTGCCTGGAGTGTACGTTTCCAGGGGAGTCAGCCCCAGCATTTT. Residues: CAWSVRFQGSQPQHF.

The J gene is TRBJ2-2, the V gene TRBV7-2; 11 bases are shared with TRBD1. V shed 6 bases, J shed 7 bases, and the junction held 7 bases outside the gene matches. The CDR3 is made up of 15 amino acids. Germline CDR1 SGHTA, CDR2 FQGNSA. The CDR3 here is CASRSGQGAGGELFF. CDR3 DNA sequence: TGTGCCAGCAGATCAGGACAGGGGGCGGGCGGGGAGCTGTTTTTT.

V and J are TRBV11-2 and TRBJ1-1; 8 bases map to TRBD1. The CDR3 contains 17 residues. The ends lost 5 bases at V and 1 base at J; junction bases unmatched: 12. CDR1 SGHAT and CDR2 FQNNGV come from the germline V gene. The CDR3 loop is CASSVLVTGVTNTEAFF. The CDR3 nucleotides are TGTGCCAGCAGCGTACTTGTGACAGGGGTTACGAACACTGAAGCTTTCTTT.

This rearrangement joins TRBV7-9 to TRBJ1-1; D might be TRBD1 (5 bases). V gave up 11 bases and J gave up 5 bases, with 15 bases separating them. CDR1 and CDR2 (germline): SEHNR, FQNEAQ (reference sequence). This CDR3 region has 12 residues. This chain's CDR3 is CAWGTGGTEAFF. DNA of the CDR3: TGTGCCTGGGGGACTGGTGGGACTGAAGCTTTCTTT.

This clone appeared a single time. The rearrangement uses TRBV2 and TRBJ1-2; 8 nucleotides align to TRBD1. V shed 8 bases and J 4 bases; nucleotides not matched to a gene: 9. This CDR3 spans 14 amino acids. Germline CDR1 is SNHLY and CDR2 is FYNNEI. The CDR3 reads CASSGQAIAYGYTF. The CDR3 coding sequence is TGTGCCAGCTCGGGACAGGCTATAGCCTATGGCTACACCTTC. Full variable domain (rest looked up from reference TRBV2 and TRBJ1-2): EPEVTQTPSHQVTQMGQEVILRCVPISNHLYFYWYRQILGQKVEFLVSFYNNEISEKSEIFDDQFSVERPDGSNFTLKIRSTKLEDSAMYFCASSGQAIAYGYTFGSGTRLTVV.

The rearrangement joins TRBV19 to TRBJ1-2; possible D gene TRBD1, 6 bases. Germline values: CDR1 LNHDA, CDR2 SQIVND (reference sequence). The V end was cut by 6 bases, the J end by 4 bases, with 21 bases between. CDR3 length equals 16 residues. The DNA of the CDR3 is TGTGCCAGTAGCCTCCGACAGGCCCTTCGCGGCTATGGCTACACCTTC. Encoded protein: CASSLRQALRGYGYTF.

This chain uses TRBV7-2 with TRBJ1-3; 9 bases match TRBD1. V lost 6 bases and J lost 2; bases outside the gene matches: 5. Germline V gives CDR1 SGHTA, CDR2 FQGNSA. This CDR3 spans 15 amino acids. The DNA for the CDR3 is TGTGCCAGCAGTTCCCGGACAGGGGCTGGAAACACCATATATTTT. Its translation is CASSSRTGAGNTIYF.

The rearrangement joins TRBV6-1 to TRBJ1-6; perhaps TRBD1 as D (6 bases). Germline V CDR1 and CDR2: MNHNS, SASEGT. The CDR3 is 16 residues long. The V end was cut by 4 bases, the J end by 7 bases, with 17 bases between. In DNA form, the CDR3 reads TGTGCCAGCAGTGCCATGACAGGTCTACGGAATTCACCCCTCCACTTT. It translates to CASSAMTGLRNSPLHF.

The chain joins TRBV5-5 to TRBJ1-5; the D is unclear. Germline V gene sequence: CDR1 SGHKS, CDR2 YYEKEE (reference sequence). This CDR3 region has 16 residues. V was clipped by 0 bases and J by 1 base, with 11 bases between them. The chain's CDR3 is CASSLGVVRSNQPQHF. The CDR3 DNA reads as TGTGCCAGCAGCTTGGGAGTGGTGAGGAGCAATCAGCCCCAGCATTTT.

As concerns this clone: At one boundary the junction diverges from the germline segment, which might be a read error. The genes are TRBV2 and TRBJ2-6, with TRBD2 as a possible D gene (6 bases). Per the germline V gene, CDR1 is SNHLY and CDR2 is FYNNEI. The CDR3 has 15 residues. The CDR3 coding sequence is TGTGCCAGCAATGAACGGAGGGCTGGGGCCAACGTCCTGACTTTC. It yields the protein CASNERRAGANVLTF.

The gene calls are TRBV7-3 and TRBJ2-3, with 12 bases that match TRBD2. J gave up 5 bases and V 4 bases, and 4 bases lay outside the gene matches. Per germline, CDR1 SGHTA and CDR2 FQGTGA. CDR3 length equals 15 residues. CDR3 coding DNA: TGTGCCAGCAGCTCTCTAGCGGGGGGGCAAGATACGCAGTATTTT. Translation gives CASSSLAGGQDTQYF.

The table lists this clone with a few counts. The V gene is TRBV5-1, the J gene TRBJ1-2; 7 bases match TRBD1. This CDR3 has 13 residues. The ends lost 3 bases at V and 2 bases at J; junction bases unmatched: 1. Germline V gene data show CDR1 as SGHRS and CDR2 as YFSETQ. The CDR3 sequence: CASSSGGNYGYTF. In nucleotides, the CDR3 is TGCGCCAGCAGCTCAGGGGGAAACTATGGCTACACCTTC.

The chain uses TRBV19 and TRBJ2-1; 7 bases are a match to TRBD2. Germline V gives CDR1 LNHDA, CDR2 SQIVND (reference sequence). The CDR3 has 14 residues. The V segment lost 8 bases and the J segment 0 bases; nucleotides outside the gene matches: 4. The chain's CDR3 is CASCGGSSYNEQFF. The DNA for the CDR3 is TGTGCCAGTTGCGGGGGAAGCTCCTACAATGAGCAGTTCTTC.

This chain uses TRBV19 with TRBJ2-2; 9 nucleotides agree with TRBD1. The CDR3 totals 16 residues. Per the germline V gene, CDR1 is LNHDA and CDR2 is SQIVND (reference sequence). The V gene end was trimmed by 6 bases and the J gene end by 4 bases; junction bases not matched to a gene: 9. CDR3 nucleotide sequence: TGTGCCAGTAGACTCCCGGGACAGGGCCCCACCGGGGAGCTGTTTTTT. This gives the protein CASRLPGQGPTGELFF. Variable domain in full (rest from reference TRBV19 and TRBJ2-2): DGGITQSPKYLFRKEGQNVTLSCEQNLNHDAMYWYRQDPGQGLRLIYYSQIVNDFQKGDIAEGYSVSREKKESFPLTVTSAQKNPTAFYLCASRLPGQGPTGELFFGEGSRLTVL.

This chain joins TRBV10-3 and TRBJ1-2, with 12 positions matching TRBD1. Per germline, CDR1 ENHRY and CDR2 SYGVKD. The CDR3 is made up of 19 amino acids. The J segment lost 3 bases and the V segment lost 0 bases, leaving 11 bases of the junction unmatched. CDR3 in amino acids: CAISESRDRGRIIDYGYTF. The CDR3 DNA reads as TGTGCCATCAGTGAGTCTAGGGACAGGGGGCGAATTATCGACTATGGCTACACCTTC.

CDR3 bases: TGTGCCAGCAGCTTAGGGAGCGGGGGCCAAGAGACCCAGTACTTC. It yields the protein CASSLGSGGQETQYF. The V gene is TRBV7-3, the J gene TRBJ2-5, with 8 bases aligning to TRBD2. The CDR3 is made up of 15 amino acids. Germline V lookup: CDR1 SGHTA, CDR2 FQGTGA. V was pared by 2 bases and J by 1 base, with 3 bases of the junction left unmatched.

The chain is built from TRBV7-2 and TRBJ1-2; tentative D call: TRBD1 (5 bases). V was trimmed by 6 bases and J by 5 bases, leaving 28 bases between them. The CDR3 covers 18 residues. Germline lookup yields CDR1 SGHTA and CDR2 FQGNSA. The CDR3 loop is CASRRTPGYDASSYGYTF. DNA for the CDR3: TGTGCCAGCAGGCGAACCCCAGGGTATGATGCTAGTAGTTATGGCTACACCTTC. Full variable domain (outside the CDR3, taken from reference TRBV7-2 and TRBJ1-2): GAGVSQSPSNKVTEKGKDVELRCDPISGHTALYWYRQSLGQGLEFLIYFQGNSAPDKSGLPSDRFSAERTGGSVSTLTIQRTQQEDSAVYLCASRRTPGYDASSYGYTFGSGTRLTVV.

The V gene is TRBV5-5, the J gene TRBJ2-7; 12 bases line up with TRBD1. The V gene's germline CDR1 is SGHKS and CDR2 YYEKEE (reference sequence). This CDR3 spans 16 amino acids. V was pared by 3 bases and J by 6 bases, with 10 bases of the junction left unmatched. The chain's CDR3 is CASSSGGDRGRGEQYF. The CDR3, as DNA: TGTGCCAGCAGCTCGGGGGGGGACAGGGGGCGAGGCGAGCAGTACTTC.

The chain uses TRBV6-1 and TRBJ1-1, with 9 bases fitting TRBD1. The germline V gene has CDR1 MNHNS and CDR2 SASEGT. V lost 6 bases to trimming and J lost 7 bases; unmatched junction nucleotides: 12. The CDR3 has 15 residues. CDR3 residues: CASSVDRGIEGEAFF. Written as DNA, the CDR3 is TGTGCCAGCAGCGTAGACAGGGGGATTGAGGGTGAAGCTTTCTTT.

By sample share, this clone is medium-sized. V usage is TRBV7-2 and J usage is TRBJ1-6; the match to TRBD1 covers 8 bases. V shed 5 bases and J 14 bases; nucleotides not matched to a gene: 23. CDR1 SGHTA and CDR2 FQGNSA come from the germline V gene. The CDR3 length is 18 residues. The chain's CDR3 is CASSGLPGQAFFGVTLHF. The CDR3 bases are TGTGCCAGCAGCGGATTACCGGGACAGGCCTTCTTTGGGGTGACCCTCCACTTT.

In its sample, this clone was seen many times. V and J are TRBV19 and TRBJ2-5, with 8 positions matching TRBD1. The junction had 8 bases not matched to a gene; V was cut back by 3 bases and J by 2 bases. Germline-derived CDR1 and CDR2 are LNHDA and SQIVND (reference sequence). The CDR3 extends over 16 amino acids. DNA for the CDR3: TGTGCCAGTAGTATCCAGGGAACAGGGGGTCAAGAGACCCAGTACTTC. This codes for CASSIQGTGGQETQYF.

The chain recombines TRBV2 with TRBJ2-1; D may be TRBD1 (6 bases). Between the trimmed V and J ends, which lost 6 bases and 2 bases, there was a span of 14 bases. Germline CDR1 is SNHLY and CDR2 is FYNNEI. The CDR3 totals 15 residues. This CDR3 reads CASRQEQGAYNEQFF. Written as DNA, the CDR3 is TGTGCCAGCAGGCAGGAACAGGGAGCCTACAATGAGCAGTTCTTC. Complete variable domain (other parts from reference TRBV2 and TRBJ2-1): EPEVTQTPSHQVTQMGQEVILRCVPISNHLYFYWYRQILGQKVEFLVSFYNNEISEKSEIFDDQFSVERPDGSNFTLKIRSTKLEDSAMYFCASRQEQGAYNEQFFGPGTRLTVL.

The chain links TRBV5-6 to TRBJ2-3; D is perhaps TRBD1 (6 bases). The CDR3 is made up of 14 amino acids. With 1 base removed from V and 3 bases from J, the gap between germline ends came to 9 bases. CDR1 and CDR2 (germline): SGHDT, YYEEEE. This CDR3 reads CASSLFRGTDTQYF. DNA for the CDR3: TGTGCCAGCAGCTTGTTCAGGGGAACAGATACGCAGTATTTT. Based on the CDR3 plus reference TRBV5-6 and TRBJ2-3, the full variable domain is DAGVTQSPTHLIKTRGQQVTLRCSPKSGHDTVSWYQQALGQGPQFIFQYYEEEERQRGNFPDRFSGHQFPNYSSELNVNALLLGDSALYLCASSLFRGTDTQYFGPGTRLTVL.

The CDR3 spells CASSSYTQGFTEAFF. For the CDR3, the DNA is TGTGCCAGCAGCTCATATACACAGGGGTTCACTGAAGCTTTCTTT. This chain links TRBV11-3 with TRBJ1-1; 7 positions agree with TRBD1. Germline V gives CDR1 SGHNT, CDR2 YENEEA. CDR3 length equals 15 residues. V gave up 4 bases and J gave up 4 bases; unmatched junction bases: 9. The variable domain in full, with the rest retrieved from reference TRBV11-3 and TRBJ1-1, is EAGVVQSPRYKIIEKKQPVAFWCNPISGHNTLYWYLQNLGQGPELLIRYENEEAVDDSQLPKDRFSAERLKGVDSTLKIQPAELGDSAVYLCASSSYTQGFTEAFFGQGTRLTVV.

The DNA of the CDR3 is TGTGCCAGTAGACTACAGGGGGCTGCTGAAGCTTTCTTT. Translated, it gives CASRLQGAAEAFF. This chain uses TRBV19 with TRBJ1-1; 9 bases are a match to TRBD1. The CDR3 sequence is 13 residues long. V lost 6 bases and J lost 6; bases outside the gene matches: 5. The germline gives CDR1 LNHDA, CDR2 SQIVND (reference sequence).

The gene calls are TRBV4-2 and TRBJ1-1, with a possible D match to TRBD1 (5 bases). Trimming removed 0 bases at V and 0 bases at J, with 17 bases between. CDR3 length: 18 amino acids. Germline V lookup: CDR1 LGHNA, CDR2 YNFKEQ. The CDR3 loop reads CASSQEGAWGRMNTEAFF. Written as DNA, the CDR3 is TGTGCCAGCAGCCAAGAAGGAGCCTGGGGGAGGATGAACACTGAAGCTTTCTTT.

The table lists this clone with a count of one. CDR3: CASSEYRDRGAYEQYF. The CDR3 DNA reads as TGTGCCAGCAGCGAATACCGGGACAGGGGAGCCTACGAGCAGTACTTC. The gene calls are TRBV6-1 and TRBJ2-7; 10 bases align to TRBD1. Looked up from germline, CDR1 is MNHNS and CDR2 is SASEGT. This CDR3 comprises 16 residues. The V and J ends lost 6 bases and 2 bases, in that order; junction bases with no gene match: 10.

This clone has a handful of counts. The V call is TRBV25-1, the J call TRBJ1-2; 8 nucleotides agree with TRBD1. CDR1 and CDR2 from the germline V gene are MGHDK and SYGVNS. After removal of 10 bases from V and 6 bases from J, the junction contained 4 bases not matched to a gene. The CDR3 spans 11 residues. CDR3 region: CATSGGDGYTF. CDR3 nucleotides: TGTGCCACCTCAGGGGGCGATGGCTACACCTTC.